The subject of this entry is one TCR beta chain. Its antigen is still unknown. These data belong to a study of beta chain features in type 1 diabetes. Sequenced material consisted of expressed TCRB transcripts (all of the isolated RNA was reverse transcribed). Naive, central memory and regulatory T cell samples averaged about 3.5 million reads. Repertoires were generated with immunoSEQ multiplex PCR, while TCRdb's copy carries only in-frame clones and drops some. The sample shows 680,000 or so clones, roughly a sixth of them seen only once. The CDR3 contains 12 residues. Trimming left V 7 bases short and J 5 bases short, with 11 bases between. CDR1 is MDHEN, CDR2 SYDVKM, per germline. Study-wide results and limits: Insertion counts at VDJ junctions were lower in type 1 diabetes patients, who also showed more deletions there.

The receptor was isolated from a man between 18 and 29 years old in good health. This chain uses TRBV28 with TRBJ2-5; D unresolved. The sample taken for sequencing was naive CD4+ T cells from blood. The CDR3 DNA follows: TGTGCCAGCACTAGGATAGGGGAGACCCAGTACTTC. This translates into CASTRIGETQYF.